The rows below give T cell receptor beta chains drawn from one sample of a study of PD-1 blockade in classical Hodgkin lymphoma. Sequenced by immunoSEQ multiplex PCR; TCRdb stores in-frame clones only, minus some. The sample consists of roughly 61,000 clones, 91% of them appearing once. Material: peripheral blood mononuclear cells (PBMCs), obtained before the second cycle of nivolumab. These receptors originate from a human donor with classical Hodgkin lymphoma. CDR3s include the opening cysteine and the closing phenylalanine or tryptophan. Each record gives: V gene, J gene, CDR3 protein.

>TRBV9|TRBJ1-1
CASSVGRGGQGTGLNTEAFF
>TRBV2|TRBJ2-7
CASIRTDGTYEQYF
>TRBV5-8|TRBJ2-2
CASSSPLGVAEGTGELFF
>TRBV10-2|TRBJ2-7
CASSLAGGYKSYEQYF
>TRBV28|TRBJ2-7
CASSLVVQGREQYF
>TRBV6-1|TRBJ2-7
CAVPVAGEMSYEQYF
>TRBV2|TRBJ2-2
CASSTAGGSGTGELFF
>TRBV5-5|TRBJ2-7
CASTFSTGLSYEQYF
>TRBV10-3|TRBJ1-1
CAISGDHTGGSGMNTEAFF
>TRBV30|TRBJ1-3
CAWSVTSLLRGGNTIYF
>TRBV5-1|TRBJ1-1
CASSIRTANTEAFF
>TRBV7-2|TRBJ2-7
CASSSQALVGYEQYF
>TRBV27|TRBJ2-7
CASSPRLEGSYEQYF
>TRBV2|TRBJ1-1
CASSEAHYGGYEAFF